This T cell receptor (beta chain) was sequenced for a study of identical twins (dated by TCRdb to the mid-2010s). At the level of the whole study: TCR alpha and beta repertoires from monozygotic twins, unrelated adults of various ages and cord blood were deep-sequenced to test whether fetal clonotypes persist. To rule out contamination, replicate twin experiments were performed at different times with different library preparation protocols.

Libraries were constructed by 5' RACE. Sequencing was performed on an Illumina HiSeq 2000. A universal primer binding site was added through template switching, and the final cDNA carried a unique molecular identifier so that TCR cDNA molecules could be counted accurately. Specific primers in the conserved constant-segment region were used to synthesize first-strand cDNA for the TCR alpha and beta chains. To control for contamination, every cDNA library carried two barcodes: a SMART-Mk sample barcode plus Illumina barcodes. TruSeq adapter sequences and Illumina sample barcodes were added in two successive PCR steps. Sequencing of the TCR alpha and beta cDNA libraries was done on the Illumina HiSeq platform using custom primers. The source study handled its data this way. Unique molecular identifiers were extracted from raw reads with MiGEC, and CDR3 positions were determined with MiXCR. For each individual, recombination models were inferred using an EM algorithm with the repgenHMM and IGoR tools. The tcR package in R was used for shared clonotype analysis, with sharing normalized by the product of cloneset sizes. To study raw recombination free of thymic and clonal selection effects, out-of-frame nonproductive sequences were analyzed. Starting from the raw public reads, TCRdb applied fastp trimming at Q25, assembled clones with MiXCR and retained in-frame beta chains. Duplicate CDR3 protein sequences are folded into a single record with the most common DNA and genes. These V and J calls are TCRdb output, not the study's own analysis. The sample table contains about 700,000 distinct CDR3 sequences; only one count was recorded for around 6% of them. Of the sample, about 2% is held by the ten largest clones.

The germline V gene sets CDR1 to SGHTA and CDR2 to FQGNSA. V is pruned by 6 bases and J by 2 bases, leaving 7 bases of the junction without a gene match. Counted from cysteine to phenylalanine, this CDR3 has 14 amino acids. Just CDR3 DNA is preserved here, 42 bases in frame from base 1. This clonotype was counted only a few times. No antigen is known for it. No base quality values were provided; no much bigger clone lies one nucleotide off. Every donor in the study was a healthy Caucasian. Three unrelated non-twin adults were additionally sequenced: a male aged 18 to 29, a male aged 50 to 59 and a female aged 50 to 59. Miltenyi CD45RO+ enrichment and human naive T-cell isolation kits were used to isolate memory (CD45RO+) and naive T cells from PBMC. Results the study describes overall, beyond this receptor: Compared with coincidental sharing between unrelated individuals, an excess of low generation-probability sequences was observed among out-of-frame TCR alpha sequences shared between twins. Because the same donors could not be followed over many years, the conclusions depended on cross-sectional statistical analysis. Zero-insertion analyses could be partly confounded by invariant T cells such as MAIT and iNKT, although diverse VJ usage argued against such confounding for most clonotypes. In monozygotic twins, recombination models systematically underestimated out-of-frame TCR alpha sharing, but the models matched the sharing seen between unrelated individuals. Fewer insertions were carried by abundant cord blood beta clonotypes; a weaker similar trend was observed in young adult naive repertoires, while no such trend was observed in memory repertoires. Excess twin sharing in beta out-of-frame sequences was weaker because fewer shared sequences lowered the signal-to-noise ratio.

The sample was naive T cells sorted from blood. The label giving this sample's cell subset or site can be read as: cells isolated with a human naive T-cell isolation kit. The sequence links TRBV7-2 to TRBJ2-7; 7 bases in the middle match TRBD1. The TCR was taken from a man younger than 35 in good health. The CDR3 here reads CASRSTGATYEQYF. The nucleotide sequence is given as TGTGCCAGCAGGTCAACAGGGGCTACCTACGAGCAGTACTTC.